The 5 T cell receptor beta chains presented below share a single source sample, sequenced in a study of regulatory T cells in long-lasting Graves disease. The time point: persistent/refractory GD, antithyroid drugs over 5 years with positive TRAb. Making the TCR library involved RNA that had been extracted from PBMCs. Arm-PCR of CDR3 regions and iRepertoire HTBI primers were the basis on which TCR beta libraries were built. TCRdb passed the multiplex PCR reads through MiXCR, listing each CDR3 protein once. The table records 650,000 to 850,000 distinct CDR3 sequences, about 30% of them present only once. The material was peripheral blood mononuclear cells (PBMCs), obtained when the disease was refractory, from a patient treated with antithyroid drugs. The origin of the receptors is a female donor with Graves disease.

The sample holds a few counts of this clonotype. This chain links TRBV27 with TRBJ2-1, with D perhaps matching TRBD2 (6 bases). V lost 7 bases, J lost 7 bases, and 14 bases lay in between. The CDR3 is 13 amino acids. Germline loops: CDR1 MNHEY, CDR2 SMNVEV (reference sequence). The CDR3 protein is CASTDYRWNEQFF. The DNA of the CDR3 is TGTGCCAGCACGGACTACCGGTGGAATGAGCAGTTCTTC.

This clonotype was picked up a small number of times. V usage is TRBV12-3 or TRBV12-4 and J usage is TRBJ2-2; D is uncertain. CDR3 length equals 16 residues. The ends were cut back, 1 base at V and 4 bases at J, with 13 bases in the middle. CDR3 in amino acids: CASSLGSEASTGELFF. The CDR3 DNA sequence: TGTGCCAGCAGTTTAGGCAGTGAGGCGAGCACCGGGGAGCTGTTTTTT.

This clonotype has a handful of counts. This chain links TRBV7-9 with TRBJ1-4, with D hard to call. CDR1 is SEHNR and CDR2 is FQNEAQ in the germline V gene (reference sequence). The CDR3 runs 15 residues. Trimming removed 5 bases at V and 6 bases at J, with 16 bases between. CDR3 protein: CASSKKGVEDEKLFF. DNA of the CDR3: TGTGCCAGCAGCAAAAAGGGAGTGGAGGATGAAAAACTGTTTTTT.

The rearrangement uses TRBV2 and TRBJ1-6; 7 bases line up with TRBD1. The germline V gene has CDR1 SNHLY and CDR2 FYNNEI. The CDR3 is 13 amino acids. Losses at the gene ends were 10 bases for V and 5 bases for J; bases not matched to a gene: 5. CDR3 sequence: CATAGGDNSPLHF. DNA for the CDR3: TGTGCCACTGCAGGGGGAGATAATTCACCCCTCCACTTT.

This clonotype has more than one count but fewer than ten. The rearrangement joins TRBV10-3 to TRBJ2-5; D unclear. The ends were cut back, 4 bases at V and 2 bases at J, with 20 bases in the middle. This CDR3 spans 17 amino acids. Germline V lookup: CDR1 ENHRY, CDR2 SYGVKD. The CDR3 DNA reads TGTGCCATCAGTGCGGTAGCCCCTAAAATGGCTCAAGAGACCCAGTACTTC. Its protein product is CAISAVAPKMAQETQYF.